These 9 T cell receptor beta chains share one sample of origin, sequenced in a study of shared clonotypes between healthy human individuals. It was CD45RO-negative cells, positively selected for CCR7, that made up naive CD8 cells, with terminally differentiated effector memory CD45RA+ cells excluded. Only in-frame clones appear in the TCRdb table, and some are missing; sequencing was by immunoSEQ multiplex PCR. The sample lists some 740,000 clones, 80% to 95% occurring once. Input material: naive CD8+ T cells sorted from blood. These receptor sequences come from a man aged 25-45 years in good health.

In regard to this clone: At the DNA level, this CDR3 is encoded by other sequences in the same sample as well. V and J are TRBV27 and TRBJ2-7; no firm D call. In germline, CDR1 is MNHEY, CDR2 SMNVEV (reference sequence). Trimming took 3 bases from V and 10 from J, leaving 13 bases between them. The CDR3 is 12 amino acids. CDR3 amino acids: CASSLSGREQYF. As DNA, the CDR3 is TGTGCCAGCAGTTTGTCAGGACGAGAACAGTACTTC.

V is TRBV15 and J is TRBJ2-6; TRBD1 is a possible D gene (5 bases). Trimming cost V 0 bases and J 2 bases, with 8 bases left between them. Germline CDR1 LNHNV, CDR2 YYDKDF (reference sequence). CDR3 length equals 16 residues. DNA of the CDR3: TGTGCCACCAGCAGAGATCCAGGGACTGGGGCCAACGTCCTGACTTTC. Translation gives CATSRDPGTGANVLTF.

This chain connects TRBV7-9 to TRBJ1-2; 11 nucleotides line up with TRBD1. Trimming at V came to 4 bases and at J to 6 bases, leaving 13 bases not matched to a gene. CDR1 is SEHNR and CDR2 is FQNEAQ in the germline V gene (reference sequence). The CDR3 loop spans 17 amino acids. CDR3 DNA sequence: TGTGCCAGCAGCTCCACGTTATTCGGACAGGGGGCGGATGGCTACACCTTC. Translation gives CASSSTLFGQGADGYTF.

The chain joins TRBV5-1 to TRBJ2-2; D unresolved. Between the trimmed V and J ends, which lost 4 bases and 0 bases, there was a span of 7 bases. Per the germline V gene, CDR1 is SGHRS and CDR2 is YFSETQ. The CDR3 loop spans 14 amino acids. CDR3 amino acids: CASSPYSNTGELFF. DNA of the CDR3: TGCGCCAGCAGCCCATACTCGAACACCGGGGAGCTGTTTTTT.

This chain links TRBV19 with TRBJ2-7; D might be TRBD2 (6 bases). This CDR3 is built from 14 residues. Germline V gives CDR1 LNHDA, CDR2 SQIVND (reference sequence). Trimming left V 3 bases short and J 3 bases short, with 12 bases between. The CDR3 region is CASSIGGIIYEQYF. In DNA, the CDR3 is TGTGCCAGTAGTATCGGCGGGATTATCTACGAGCAGTACTTC.

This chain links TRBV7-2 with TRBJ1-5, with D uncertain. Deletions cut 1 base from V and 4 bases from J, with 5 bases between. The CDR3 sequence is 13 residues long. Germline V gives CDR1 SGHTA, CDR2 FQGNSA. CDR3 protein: CASSLVGNQPQHF. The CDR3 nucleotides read TGTGCCAGCAGCTTAGTGGGGAATCAGCCCCAGCATTTT.

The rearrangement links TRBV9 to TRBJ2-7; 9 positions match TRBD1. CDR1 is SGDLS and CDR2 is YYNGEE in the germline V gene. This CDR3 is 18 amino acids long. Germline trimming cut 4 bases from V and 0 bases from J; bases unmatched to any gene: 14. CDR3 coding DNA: TGTGCCAGCAGCCTAGCCTCCGGGACAGGGTCAAGCTCCTACGAGCAGTACTTC. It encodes CASSLASGTGSSSYEQYF.

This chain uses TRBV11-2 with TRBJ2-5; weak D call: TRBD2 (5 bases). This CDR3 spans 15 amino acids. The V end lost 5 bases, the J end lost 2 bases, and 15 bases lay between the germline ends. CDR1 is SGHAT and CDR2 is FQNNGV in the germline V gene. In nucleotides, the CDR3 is TGTGCCAGCAGCCCTCGCGAGAGGGAACAAGAGACCCAGTACTTC. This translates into CASSPREREQETQYF.

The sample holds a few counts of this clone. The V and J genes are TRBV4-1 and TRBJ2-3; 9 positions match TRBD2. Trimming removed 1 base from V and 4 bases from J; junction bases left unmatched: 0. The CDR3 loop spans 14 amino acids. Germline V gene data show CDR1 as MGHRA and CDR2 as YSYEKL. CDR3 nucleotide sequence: TGCGCCAGCAGCCAAGGACTAGCGGCAGATACGCAGTATTTT. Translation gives CASSQGLAADTQYF.